Listed below are T cell receptor beta chains from one sample, sequenced in a study of cytomegalovirus exposure and HLA in healthy donors. Libraries were prepared by immunoSEQ multiplex PCR; TCRdb keeps only in-frame clonotypes and omits some of them. In the table there are roughly 100,000 clones, about 80% of which are singletons. The sequenced sample was PBMCs. The receptors come from a man younger than 40 in good health and CMV-seronegative. The conserved cysteine and the conserved F or W are not part of the CDR3 here.

v_call cdr3_aa
TRBV11-2 ASSLDGQGYNEQF
TRBV28 ASDLPGEANYGYT
TRBV28 ASSLRLAGDPFQETQY
TRBV10-3 AIRVSGRTDTQY
TRBV5-4 ASSPDRVGVYGYT
TRBV27 ASRLADRGGTDTQY
TRBV4-1 ASSPTGRNTEAF
TRBV15 ATSRDLTGNTIY
TRBV7-2 ASSAGQYNEQF
TRBV30 AWSVLGPGRAF
TRBV19 ASSPVAGIYNEQF
TRBV29-1 SVDPPSGPSTDTQY
TRBV7-9 ASSLTSGGSDDEQF
TRBV29-1 SVGVYPGAF
TRBV10-3 AISAQTTYTGELF
TRBV4-1 ASSQTSFGSSGASYEQY
TRBV5-4 ASSEDFAYEQY
TRBV7-2 ASSLTTSQSGELF
TRBV10-3 AISEDRGRGYT
TRBV14 ASSPRADTQY
TRBV5-1 ASSSGGLTYEQY
TRBV30 AWTAGSYNSPLH
TRBV29-1 SAQGAGTGELF
TRBV18 ASSGDRAYSYEQY
TRBV5-1 ASSLTGGSGNTIY
TRBV29-1 SVFFGTGADTQY